Sequencing of this T cell receptor beta chain was carried out in a study of blood T cell repertoires in COVID-19. Whole-study context: Samples came from the United States, Italy and Spain, spanning acute and convalescent COVID-19.

V lost 2 bases to trimming and J lost 6 bases, with 8 bases between them. Germline V gene sequence: CDR1 MNHNS, CDR2 SASEGT. The CDR3 is made up of 13 amino acids. The authors' processing: How many nucleated cells were present was estimated from reference gene primer amplification. Produced via immunoSEQ multiplex PCR; TCRdb's table is partial and in-frame only. V, J and clone size reflect that table, while D and trimming were determined from the DNA. The data hold around 100,000 clones, with nearly 90% observed a single time. The TCR originated in a man aged 45-65 years in a cohort sampled during active COVID-19. This rearrangement joins TRBV6-1 to TRBJ2-1, with a weak D call TRBD1 (6 bases). Sequenced input: peripheral blood. The CDR3 loop reads CASSENRANEQFF. CDR3 DNA: TGTGCCAGCAGTGAAAACAGGGCCAATGAGCAGTTCTTC.